Listed below are T cell receptor beta chains from one sample, sequenced in a study of control samples from healthy donors and cancer patients. Clones were read by immunoSEQ multiplex PCR, and TCRdb kept only the in-frame ones, dropping some. The sample consists of over 120,000 clones, roughly 94% of them appearing once. The sequenced sample was PBMCs. The receptors stem from a man in his sixties with colorectal cancer. Both conserved end residues are part of each CDR3. A D gene is named only where the DNA matches it firmly. Clone size is stated in some rows and not others, as once, few, many or a class when expanded.

DNA	CDR3	D	size	V	J
TGTGCCAGCAGTGAGTCCGGGAGGAACTCTGGAAACACCATATATTTT	CASSESGRNSGNTIYF	-	-	TRBV6-1	TRBJ1-3
TGTGCCAGCAGCTTGGATGGGTACGAGCAGTACTTC	CASSLDGYEQYF	-	-	TRBV5-4	TRBJ2-7
TGTGCCAGCAGTTCACAGGGGCGGCGGAACACTGAAGCTTTCTTT	CASSSQGRRNTEAFF	TRBD1	-	TRBV27	TRBJ1-1
TGTGCCAGCAGTGAATTCAAGGGGTCAACCTCCTACGAGCAGTACTTC	CASSEFKGSTSYEQYF	-	once	TRBV25-1	TRBJ2-7
TGCAGCGGAGCTAGGGCGGTTGAGACCCAGTACTTC	CSGARAVETQYF	-	-	TRBV29-1	TRBJ2-5
TGCGCCAGCAGTGCAGCCGGGGATAACACCGGGGAGCTGTTTTTT	CASSAAGDNTGELFF	-	-	TRBV10-1	TRBJ2-2
TGTGCCAGTAGTATAGAGAAGATGGGAGATACGCAGTATTTT	CASSIEKMGDTQYF	-	-	TRBV19	TRBJ2-3
TGTGCCAGCACCCCACCGACTGGAGCCAAAAACATTCAGTACTTC	CASTPPTGAKNIQYF	-	-	TRBV3-1/TRBV3-2	TRBJ2-4
TGCAGCGTTGAGGCGGACAGGTTTAACTATGGCTACACCTTC	CSVEADRFNYGYTF	TRBD1	-	TRBV29-1	TRBJ1-2
TGTGCCAGCAGTTCCCGGACAGGGGGGCCATTGAACACTGAAGCTTTCTTT	CASSSRTGGPLNTEAFF	TRBD1	-	TRBV28	TRBJ1-1
TGCGCCAGCAGAGGGGCGGGGGAGGAGACCCAGTACTTC	CASRGAGEETQYF	TRBD2	once	TRBV10-2	TRBJ2-5
TGCAGTGCTAGTGTCTCAGTGAACACCGGGGAGCTGTTTTTT	CSASVSVNTGELFF	-	-	TRBV20-1	TRBJ2-2
TGCGCCAGCAGCTTGGGTGGGACAGGGGCAGATACGCAGTATTTT	CASSLGGTGADTQYF	TRBD1	-	TRBV5-1	TRBJ2-3
TGTGCCTCCGCCTATGGGCAGGGCGGAGAGACCCAGTACTTC	CASAYGQGGETQYF	-	once	TRBV6-5	TRBJ2-5
TGCGCCAGCAGCCCCACGGGGGGTGGGTCAGATACGCAGTATTTT	CASSPTGGGSDTQYF	TRBD2	-	TRBV5-1	TRBJ2-3
TGTGCCACCAGTGATCCGGGACTGCGCACAGATACGCAGTATTTT	CATSDPGLRTDTQYF	-	-	TRBV24-1	TRBJ2-3
TGTGCCAGCAGTTACTCAGGGGGGGATCAGCCCCAGCATTTT	CASSYSGGDQPQHF	-	-	TRBV6-6	TRBJ1-5
TGTGCCAGCAGTTACTCGATGCGACCTATGAACACTGAAGCTTTCTTT	CASSYSMRPMNTEAFF	-	-	TRBV6-5	TRBJ1-1
TGCAGTGCTAGTAACGTCGGAATGGGCAATCAGCCCCAGCATTTT	CSASNVGMGNQPQHF	-	-	TRBV20-1	TRBJ1-5
TGTGCCAGCAGCTTAGACGCTAACTATGGCTACACCTTC	CASSLDANYGYTF	-	-	TRBV7-9	TRBJ1-2
TGTGCCATCAGTGATAGCGGTTCCACAGATACGCAGTATTTT	CAISDSGSTDTQYF	-	-	TRBV10-3	TRBJ2-3
TGTGCCAGCAGTTATAGAGGAGCCTACGAGCAGTACTTC	CASSYRGAYEQYF	-	-	TRBV27	TRBJ2-7
TGTGCCAGCAGCTCCAGGGACAGGGGGCGCGGGGAGCTGTTTTTT	CASSSRDRGRGELFF	TRBD1	-	TRBV7-8	TRBJ2-2
TGTGCCTGGAGTCAGGGTCGGGAGCAGTACTTC	CAWSQGREQYF	-	-	TRBV30	TRBJ2-7
TGCGCCAGCAGTTGGGGACAGGGGAGAAAAGAGACCCAGTACTTC	CASSWGQGRKETQYF	TRBD1	-	TRBV10-2	TRBJ2-5
TGTGCCAGCAGCTTGGACGGGGAGTCCTACGAGCAGTACTTC	CASSLDGESYEQYF	-	-	TRBV5-4	TRBJ2-7
TGTGCCAGCAGCCCTATGGGTAGCACAGATACGCAGTATTTT	CASSPMGSTDTQYF	-	-	TRBV27	TRBJ2-3
TGTGCCAGCAGTAATAGCTCTGGGGCCAACGTCCTGACTTTC	CASSNSSGANVLTF	-	-	TRBV21-1	TRBJ2-6
TGTGCCAGCAGACCCTCGTTTGGTTCCTACAATGAGCAGTTCTTC	CASRPSFGSYNEQFF	-	-	TRBV28	TRBJ2-1
TGCGCCAGCAGCTTGGCCGAAAGGACAGCTAATGAAAAACTGTTTTTT	CASSLAERTANEKLFF	-	-	TRBV5-1	TRBJ1-4
TGCAGCGTTCGGGTGGGGGCTGATGGCTACACCTTC	CSVRVGADGYTF	-	once	TRBV29-1	TRBJ1-2
TGTGCCAGCAGCTTAGGACAGGGAGGCAATGAGCAGTTCTTC	CASSLGQGGNEQFF	-	-	TRBV7-2	TRBJ2-1
TGCGCCAGCAGAAGACCCCGGGGTGAAGAGACCCAGTACTTC	CASRRPRGEETQYF	-	-	TRBV5-1	TRBJ2-5
TGTGCCAGCAGTTTCGCGGCAGGGGTCACCGGGGAGCTGTTTTTT	CASSFAAGVTGELFF	-	-	TRBV28	TRBJ2-2
TGCGCCAGCAGCCAACCCACAGGACTGGCCTATGGCTACACCTTC	CASSQPTGLAYGYTF	-	-	TRBV4-1	TRBJ1-2
TGTGCCAGCAGCCAAGAAGGAACTAGCGGGGGTTACAATGAGCAGTTCTTC	CASSQEGTSGGYNEQFF	TRBD2	-	TRBV4-2	TRBJ2-1
TGTGCCAGCAGTTCCGGGTCCTACAATGAGCAGTTCTTC	CASSSGSYNEQFF	-	-	TRBV6-2/TRBV6-3	TRBJ2-1
TGTGCCAGCCAGGGACTAGCGGGCGGCGAGCAGTACTTC	CASQGLAGGEQYF	TRBD2	-	TRBV6-5	TRBJ2-7
TGTGCCAGCTTACCAGTCCGAGATGGAGCTGGAAACACCATATATTTT	CASLPVRDGAGNTIYF	-	once	TRBV18	TRBJ1-3
TGTGCCTGGAGTCAGGGCCGATTGGACACCGGGGAGCTGTTTTTT	CAWSQGRLDTGELFF	-	-	TRBV30	TRBJ2-2
TGTGCCAGCAGCCCCCAGGGCTCTGGGGCCAACGTCCTGACTTTC	CASSPQGSGANVLTF	-	once	TRBV5-6	TRBJ2-6
TGCGCCAGCAGCTCGGGACCATCAAACACTGAAGCTTTCTTT	CASSSGPSNTEAFF	-	-	TRBV5-1	TRBJ1-1
TGTGCCAGCAGCTTAGAAGCCACAGATTCCTATGGCTACACCTTC	CASSLEATDSYGYTF	-	-	TRBV7-2	TRBJ1-2
TGTGCCAGCTCACCGGAAGGGCCTACTAATGAAAAACTGTTTTTT	CASSPEGPTNEKLFF	-	-	TRBV18	TRBJ1-4
TGTGCCAGCAGCTTCAGAGGCTTTGAAGCTTTCTTT	CASSFRGFEAFF	-	-	TRBV7-9	TRBJ1-1
TGCGCCAGCAGCCCCTCTACTGACCGCGCCGAGCAGTACTTC	CASSPSTDRAEQYF	-	-	TRBV5-1	TRBJ2-7
TGTGCCAGTAGTATCACCGGAGCCTACGAGCAGTACTTC	CASSITGAYEQYF	-	-	TRBV19	TRBJ2-7
TGTGCCAGCAGTTTATCGGGGGGACAGGGGGCTCAGCCCCAGCATTTT	CASSLSGGQGAQPQHF	TRBD1	-	TRBV27	TRBJ1-5
TGCAGCGTTGGCGAAAACTATGGCTACACCTTC	CSVGENYGYTF	-	once	TRBV29-1	TRBJ1-2
TGTGCCAGCAGCCCCAGCCGGGACAGAGAAAAACTGTTTTTT	CASSPSRDREKLFF	TRBD1	-	TRBV7-9	TRBJ1-4
TGTGCCAGTAGTCCCCAGGGGGACTATGGCTACACCTTC	CASSPQGDYGYTF	TRBD1	-	TRBV19	TRBJ1-2
TGCGCCAGCAGCGTGGGGACGGGGGAGACCCAGTACTTC	CASSVGTGETQYF	-	-	TRBV5-1	TRBJ2-5